This T cell receptor (beta chain) was sequenced for a study of shared clonotypes between healthy human individuals. This table comes from immunoSEQ multiplex PCR, and its TCRdb copy is limited to in-frame clones, with some not included. Found here are some 1,400,000 clones, roughly 96% of them singletons; the top ten hold approximately 1%. Trimming stripped 3 bases from V and 5 bases from J, with 20 bases between. Germline V gives CDR1 KGHSH, CDR2 LQKENI. CDR3 length equals 16 residues. The receptor comes from a young man in good health. The sample was naive CD4+ T cells sorted from blood. Subset here: CD45RA+ positively selected. The chain uses TRBV18 and TRBJ2-7, with D possibly TRBD1 on 6 matching bases. CDR3 DNA sequence: TGTGCCAGCTCACCTACTACAGGGCTATTTGGGGACGAGCAGTACTTC. As protein: CASSPTTGLFGDEQYF.